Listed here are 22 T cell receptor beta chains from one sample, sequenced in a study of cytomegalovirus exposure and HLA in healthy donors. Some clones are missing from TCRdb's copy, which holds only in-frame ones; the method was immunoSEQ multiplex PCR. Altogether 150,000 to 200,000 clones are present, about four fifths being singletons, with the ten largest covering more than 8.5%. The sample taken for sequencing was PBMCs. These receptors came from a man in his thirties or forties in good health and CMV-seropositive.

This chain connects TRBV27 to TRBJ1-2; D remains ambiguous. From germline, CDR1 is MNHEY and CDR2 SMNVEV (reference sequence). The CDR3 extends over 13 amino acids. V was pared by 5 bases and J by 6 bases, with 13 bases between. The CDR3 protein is CASSPRWADGYTF. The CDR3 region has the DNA TGTGCCAGCAGTCCACGATGGGCAGATGGCTACACCTTC.

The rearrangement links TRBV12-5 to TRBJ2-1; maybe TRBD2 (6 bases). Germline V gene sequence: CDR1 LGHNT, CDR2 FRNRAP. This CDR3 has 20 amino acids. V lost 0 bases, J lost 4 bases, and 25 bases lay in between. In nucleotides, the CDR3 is TGTGCTAGTGGTTTGGTACTCCCCCGGTTTGACGGCGGGGAATACAATGAGCAGTTCTTC. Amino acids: CASGLVLPRFDGGEYNEQFF.

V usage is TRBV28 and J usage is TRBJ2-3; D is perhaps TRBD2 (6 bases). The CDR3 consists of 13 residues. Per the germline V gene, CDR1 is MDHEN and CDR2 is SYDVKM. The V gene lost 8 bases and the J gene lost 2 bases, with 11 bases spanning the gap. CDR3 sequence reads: CASGTGDTDTQYF. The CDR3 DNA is TGTGCCAGCGGTACGGGGGACACAGATACGCAGTATTTT. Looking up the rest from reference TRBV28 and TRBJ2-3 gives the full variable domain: DVKVTQSSRYLVKRTGEKVFLECVQDMDHENMFWYRQDPGLGLRLIYFSYDVKMKEKGDIPEGYSVSREKKERFSLILESASTNQTSMYLCASGTGDTDTQYFGPGTRLTVL.

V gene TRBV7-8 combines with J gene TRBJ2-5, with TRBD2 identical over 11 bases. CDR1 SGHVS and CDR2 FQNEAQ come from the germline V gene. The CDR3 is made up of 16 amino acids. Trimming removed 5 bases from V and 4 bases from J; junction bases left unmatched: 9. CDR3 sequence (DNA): TGTGCCAGCAGCGGCGTAGTAGCGGGAGGGCGAGAGACCCAGTACTTC. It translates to CASSGVVAGGRETQYF.

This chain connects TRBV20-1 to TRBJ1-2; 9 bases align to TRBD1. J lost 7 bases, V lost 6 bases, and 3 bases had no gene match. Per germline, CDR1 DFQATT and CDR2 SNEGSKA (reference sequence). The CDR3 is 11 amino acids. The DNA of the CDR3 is TGCAGTGCCGGGACAGGGTCTGGCTACACCTTC. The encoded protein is CSAGTGSGYTF.

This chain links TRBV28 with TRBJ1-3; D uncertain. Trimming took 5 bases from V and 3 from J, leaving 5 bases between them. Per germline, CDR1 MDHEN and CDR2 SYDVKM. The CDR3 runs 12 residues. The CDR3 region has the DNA TGTGCCAGCAGTCCCGGTGGAAACACCATATATTTT. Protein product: CASSPGGNTIYF.

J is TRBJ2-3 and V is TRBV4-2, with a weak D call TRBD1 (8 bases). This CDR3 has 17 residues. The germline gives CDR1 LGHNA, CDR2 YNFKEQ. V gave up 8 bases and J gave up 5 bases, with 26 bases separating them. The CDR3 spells CASDENRGRAGRDTQYF. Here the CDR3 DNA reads TGTGCCAGCGACGAGAACAGGGGGAGGGCCGGTAGAGATACGCAGTATTTT.

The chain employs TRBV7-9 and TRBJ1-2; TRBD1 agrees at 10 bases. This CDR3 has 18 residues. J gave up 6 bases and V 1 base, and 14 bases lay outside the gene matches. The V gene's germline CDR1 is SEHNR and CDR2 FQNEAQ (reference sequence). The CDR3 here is CASSLGEGQGIREDGYTF. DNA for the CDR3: TGTGCCAGCAGCTTAGGTGAGGGACAGGGGATTCGTGAGGATGGCTACACCTTC.

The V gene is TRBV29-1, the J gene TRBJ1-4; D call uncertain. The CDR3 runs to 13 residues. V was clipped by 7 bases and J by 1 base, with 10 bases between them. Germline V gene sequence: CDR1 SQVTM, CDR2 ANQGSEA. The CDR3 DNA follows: TGCAGCGCTATAGAGAGAACTAATGAAAAACTGTTTTTT. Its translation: CSAIERTNEKLFF.

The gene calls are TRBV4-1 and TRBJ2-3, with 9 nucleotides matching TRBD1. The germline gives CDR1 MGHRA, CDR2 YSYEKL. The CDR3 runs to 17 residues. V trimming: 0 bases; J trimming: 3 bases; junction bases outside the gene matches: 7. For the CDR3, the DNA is TGCGCCAGCAGCCAAGAAAACAGGGGGCTCGGAACAGATACGCAGTATTTT. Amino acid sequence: CASSQENRGLGTDTQYF.

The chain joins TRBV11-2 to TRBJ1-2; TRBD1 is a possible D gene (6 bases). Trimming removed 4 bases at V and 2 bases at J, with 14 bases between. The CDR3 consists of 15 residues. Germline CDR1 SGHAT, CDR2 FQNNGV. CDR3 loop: CASSSTGTGNYGYTF. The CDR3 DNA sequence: TGTGCCAGCAGCTCCACCGGAACAGGGAACTATGGCTACACCTTC.

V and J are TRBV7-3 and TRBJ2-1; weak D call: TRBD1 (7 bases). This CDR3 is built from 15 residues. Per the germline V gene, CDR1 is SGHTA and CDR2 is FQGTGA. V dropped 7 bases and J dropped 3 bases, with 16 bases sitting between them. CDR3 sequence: CASTGGGEHYNEQFF. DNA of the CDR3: TGTGCCAGCACAGGGGGAGGAGAGCACTACAATGAGCAGTTCTTC. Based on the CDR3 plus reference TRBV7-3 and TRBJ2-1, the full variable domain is GAGVSQTPSNKVTEKGKYVELRCDPISGHTALYWYRQSLGQGPEFLIYFQGTGAADDSGLPNDRFFAVRPEGSVSTLKIQRTERGDSAVYLCASTGGGEHYNEQFFGPGTRLTVL.

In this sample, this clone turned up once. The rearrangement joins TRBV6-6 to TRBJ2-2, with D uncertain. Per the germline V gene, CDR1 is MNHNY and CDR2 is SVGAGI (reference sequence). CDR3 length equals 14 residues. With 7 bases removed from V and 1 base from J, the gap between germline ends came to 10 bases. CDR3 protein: CASKAQRNTGELFF. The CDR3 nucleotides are TGTGCCAGCAAAGCACAGAGGAACACCGGGGAGCTGTTTTTT.

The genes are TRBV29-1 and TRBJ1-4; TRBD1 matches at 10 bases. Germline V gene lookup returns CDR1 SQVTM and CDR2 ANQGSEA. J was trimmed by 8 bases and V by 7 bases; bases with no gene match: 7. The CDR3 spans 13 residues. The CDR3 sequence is CSATGTGDEKLFF. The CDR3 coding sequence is TGCAGCGCAACCGGGACAGGGGACGAAAAACTGTTTTTT. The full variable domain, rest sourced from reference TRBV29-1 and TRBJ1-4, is SAVISQKPSRDICQRGTSLTIQCQVDSQVTMMFWYRQQPGQSLTLIATANQGSEATYESGFVIDKFPISRPNLTFSTLTVSNMSPEDSSIYLCSATGTGDEKLFFGSGTQLSVL.

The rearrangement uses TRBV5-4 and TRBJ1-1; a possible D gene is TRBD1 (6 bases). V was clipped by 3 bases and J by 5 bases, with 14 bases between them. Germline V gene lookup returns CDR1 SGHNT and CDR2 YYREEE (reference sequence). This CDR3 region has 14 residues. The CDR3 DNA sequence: TGTGCCAGCAGCTCAGTAACAGGGAGTACTGAAGCTTTCTTT. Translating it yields CASSSVTGSTEAFF.

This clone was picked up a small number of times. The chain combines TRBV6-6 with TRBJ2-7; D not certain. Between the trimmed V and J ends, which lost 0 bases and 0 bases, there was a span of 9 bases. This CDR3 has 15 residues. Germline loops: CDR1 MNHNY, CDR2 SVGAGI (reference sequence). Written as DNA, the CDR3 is TGTGCCAGCAGTTACTCGCGTAGCCTCTCCTACGAGCAGTACTTC. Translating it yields CASSYSRSLSYEQYF.

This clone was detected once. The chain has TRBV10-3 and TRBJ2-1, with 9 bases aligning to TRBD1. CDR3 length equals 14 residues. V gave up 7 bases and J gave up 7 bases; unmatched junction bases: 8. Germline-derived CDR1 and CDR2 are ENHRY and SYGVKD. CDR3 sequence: CAITSDRGRNEQFF. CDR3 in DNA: TGTGCCATCACCTCGGACAGGGGTAGGAATGAGCAGTTCTTC.

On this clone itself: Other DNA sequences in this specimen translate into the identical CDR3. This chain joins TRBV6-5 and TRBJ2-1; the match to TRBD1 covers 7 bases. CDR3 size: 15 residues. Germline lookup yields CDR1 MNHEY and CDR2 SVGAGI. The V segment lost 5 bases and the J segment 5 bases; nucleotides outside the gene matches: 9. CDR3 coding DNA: TGTGCCAGCAGTCCAGACAGGGAAGCGGACAATGAGCAGTTCTTC. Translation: CASSPDREADNEQFF.

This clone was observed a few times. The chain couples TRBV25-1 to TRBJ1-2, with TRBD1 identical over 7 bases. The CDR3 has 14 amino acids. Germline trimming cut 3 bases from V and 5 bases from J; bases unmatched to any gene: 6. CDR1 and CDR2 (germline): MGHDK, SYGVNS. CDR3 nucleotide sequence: TGTGCCAGCAGTGACCCGGGACAGCTTTATGGCTACACCTTC. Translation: CASSDPGQLYGYTF.

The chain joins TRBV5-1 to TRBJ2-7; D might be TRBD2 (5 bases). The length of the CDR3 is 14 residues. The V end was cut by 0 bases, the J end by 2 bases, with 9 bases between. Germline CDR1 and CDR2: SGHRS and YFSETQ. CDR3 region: CASSLERQTYEQYF. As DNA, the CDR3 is TGCGCCAGCAGCTTGGAGCGGCAGACCTACGAGCAGTACTTC.

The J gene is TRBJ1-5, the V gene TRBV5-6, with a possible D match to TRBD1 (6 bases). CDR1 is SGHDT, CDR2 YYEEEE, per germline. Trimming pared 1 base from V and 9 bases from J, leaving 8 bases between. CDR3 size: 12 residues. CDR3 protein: CASSLSRGPQHF. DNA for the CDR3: TGTGCCAGCAGCTTGAGCAGGGGGCCCCAGCATTTT.

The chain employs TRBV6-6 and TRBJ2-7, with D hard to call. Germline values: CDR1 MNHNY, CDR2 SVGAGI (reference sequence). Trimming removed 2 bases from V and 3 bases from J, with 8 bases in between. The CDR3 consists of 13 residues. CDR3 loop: CASSYDTYYEQYF. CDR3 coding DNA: TGTGCCAGCAGTTACGACACTTACTACGAGCAGTACTTC.